This T cell receptor beta chain was captured in a study of cytomegalovirus exposure and HLA in healthy donors. Looking at the study overall: Most genotyped donors, over 70% of 300 to 400, had Caucasian-associated genetic ancestry. Regarding the study as a whole: Within the data, a cluster of highly shared sequence variants was likely a sequencing artifact. A later analysis showed TCR association rates differing by HLA locus, peaking at DRB1 and lowest at HLA-C.

Germline V lookup: CDR1 SGHTA, CDR2 FQGNSA. This CDR3 has 16 amino acids. J gave up 0 bases and V 1 base, and 4 bases lay outside the gene matches. Points on this clone: Its antigen is undetermined.

Primers for the PCR totalled 60 Vbeta and 13 Jbeta. The assay was immunoSEQ multiplex PCR, and TCRdb's table has in-frame clones only and misses some. The sample records 100,000 to 150,000 clones, 75% to 80% being singletons. The chain links TRBV7-2 to TRBJ2-3; 7 bases line up with TRBD2. Source material: PBMCs. The sequence derives from a man aged 40-50 years in good health and CMV-seronegative. CDR3 nucleotides: TGTGCCAGCAGCTTAGGACTAGCTGCGAGCACAGATACGCAGTATTTT. It yields the protein CASSLGLAASTDTQYF.